The present entry profiles one T cell receptor (beta chain) with its context. The antigen is unknown. These data come from a study of shared clonotypes between healthy human individuals. Study findings and constraints: It was only blood that was sampled, and tissue repertoires likely differ. Among the subsets, naive ones generally showed larger estimated richness than memory ones.

Produced via immunoSEQ multiplex PCR; TCRdb's table is partial and in-frame only. The sample yields approximately 1,000,000 clones, 77% seen once. Germline loops: CDR1 SEHNR, CDR2 FQNEAQ (reference sequence). There are 14 residues in the CDR3. J is TRBJ2-5 and V is TRBV7-9, with D perhaps assigned TRBD1 or TRBD2 (6 bases each). The closer fit of TRBJ2-7 to the DNA end suggests the J call may be wrong. The specimen sequenced was memory CD4+ T cells from PBMCs. Indicated subset: CD45RA-negative fraction. The sequence was obtained from a young man in good health. Some clones in this sample may be carry-over from other donors' samples. In DNA form, the CDR3 reads TGTGCCAGCAGCGAGGGGGGACGGACCTACGAGCAGTACTTC. This translates into CASSEGGRTYEQYF.